This is a list of T cell receptor beta chains from one sample in a study of blood T cell repertoires in COVID-19. Repertoires were generated with immunoSEQ multiplex PCR, while TCRdb's copy carries only in-frame clones and drops some. The repertoire has a few hundred thousand clones, roughly 77% of them found once; the top ten carry roughly 8.7%. Sequencing used PBMCs or T cells enriched from blood (not recorded which). These receptors came from a man aged 40-55 years who had recovered from COVID-19. Each CDR3 is given with its conserved first and last residue. Fields, in order: J gene, V gene, clone size, D gene, CDR3 protein, CDR3 DNA. A D gene is named only where the DNA matches it firmly. Size is omitted from some rows. Given values are once, few, many or a class for expanded clones.

TRBJ2-2 TRBV27 - TRBD1 CASRVTGYTGELFF TGTGCCAGCCGAGTGACAGGGTACACCGGGGAGCTGTTTTTT
TRBJ2-7 TRBV18 - TRBD2 CASSPPNSGDPYEQYF TGTGCCAGCTCACCACCGAATAGCGGGGACCCCTACGAGCAGTACTTC
TRBJ1-4 TRBV19 - - CASSPQGAGEKLFF TGTGCCAGTAGTCCACAGGGCGCAGGTGAAAAACTGTTTTTT
TRBJ1-2 TRBV9 - TRBD1 CASSVGQSDYGYTF TGTGCCAGCAGCGTGGGACAGTCAGACTATGGCTACACCTTC
TRBJ2-1 TRBV19 - - CASSGRRVKSYNEQFF TGTGCCAGTAGCGGGCGGAGGGTTAAGTCCTACAATGAGCAGTTCTTC
TRBJ1-1 TRBV19 once - CASILAGGNTEAFF TGTGCCAGTATATTGGCGGGGGGGAACACTGAAGCTTTCTTT
TRBJ2-5 TRBV6-5 - TRBD1 CASRPPGQGETQYF TGTGCCAGCAGGCCACCGGGACAGGGAGAGACCCAGTACTTC
TRBJ2-2 TRBV3-1/TRBV3-2 many - CASSQARSAGELFF TGTGCCAGCAGCCAAGCTAGAAGTGCCGGGGAGCTGTTTTTT
TRBJ1-1 TRBV3-1/TRBV3-2 - - CASSQGFGQSNTEAFF TGTGCCAGCAGCCAAGGGTTCGGACAGTCGAACACTGAAGCTTTCTTT
TRBJ1-1 TRBV5-1 - TRBD1 CASRKVGAGTGDTEAFF TGCGCCAGCAGGAAGGTGGGAGCCGGGACAGGGGACACTGAAGCTTTCTTT
TRBJ2-7 TRBV3-1/TRBV3-2 - - CASSPPSVNEQYF TGTGCCAGCAGCCCGCCTAGCGTCAACGAGCAGTACTTC
TRBJ2-1 TRBV10-3 - - CAISTTSEQFF TGTGCCATCAGTACCACGAGTGAGCAGTTCTTC
TRBJ1-2 TRBV7-9 - TRBD1 CASSSGQGARGYTF TGTGCCAGCAGCTCGGGACAGGGGGCGCGTGGCTACACCTTC
TRBJ2-1 TRBV5-5 - TRBD2 CASSRTGTSGGPSYNEQFF TGTGCCAGCAGCCGGACCGGGACTAGCGGGGGCCCATCCTACAATGAGCAGTTCTTC
TRBJ1-6 TRBV7-9 - - CASSLIQDNSPLHF TGTGCCAGCAGCTTAATTCAGGATAATTCACCCCTCCACTTT
TRBJ1-1 TRBV4-2 - - CASSQDETNEAFF TGTGCCAGCAGCCAAGATGAGACAAATGAAGCTTTCTTT
TRBJ2-5 TRBV19 - - CASSKAGNQETQYF TGTGCCAGTAGTAAGGCGGGTAACCAAGAGACCCAGTACTTC
TRBJ2-7 TRBV18 - TRBD2 CASSPYSRGTEQYF TGTGCCAGCTCACCCTACTCGCGGGGGACCGAGCAGTACTTC
TRBJ2-3 TRBV24-1 - TRBD2 CATSDNFLVAGVESDTQYF TGTGCCACCAGTGATAATTTTTTAGTAGCGGGAGTAGAGTCAGATACGCAGTATTTT
TRBJ1-4 TRBV2 few - CASSVEGVPNEKLFF TGTGCCAGCAGTGTCGAGGGGGTTCCTAATGAAAAACTGTTTTTT